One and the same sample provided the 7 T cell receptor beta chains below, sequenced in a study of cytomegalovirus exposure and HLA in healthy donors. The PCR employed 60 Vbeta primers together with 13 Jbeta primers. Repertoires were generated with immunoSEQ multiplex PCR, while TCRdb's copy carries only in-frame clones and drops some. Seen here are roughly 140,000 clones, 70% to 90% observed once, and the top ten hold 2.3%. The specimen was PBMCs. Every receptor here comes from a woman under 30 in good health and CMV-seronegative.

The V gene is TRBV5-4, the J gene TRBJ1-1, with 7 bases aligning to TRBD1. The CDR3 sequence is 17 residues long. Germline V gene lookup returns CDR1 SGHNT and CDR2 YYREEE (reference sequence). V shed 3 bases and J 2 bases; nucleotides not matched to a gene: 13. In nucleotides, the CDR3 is TGTGCCAGCAGCTCATCGACAGGGCACTCCCCCAACACTGAAGCTTTCTTT. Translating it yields CASSSSTGHSPNTEAFF.

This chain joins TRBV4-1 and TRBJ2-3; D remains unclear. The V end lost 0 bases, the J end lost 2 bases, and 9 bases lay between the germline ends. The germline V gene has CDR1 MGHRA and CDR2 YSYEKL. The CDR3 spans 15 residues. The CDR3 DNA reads TGCGCCAGCAGCCAAGATGGGCTATACACAGATACGCAGTATTTT. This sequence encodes CASSQDGLYTDTQYF.

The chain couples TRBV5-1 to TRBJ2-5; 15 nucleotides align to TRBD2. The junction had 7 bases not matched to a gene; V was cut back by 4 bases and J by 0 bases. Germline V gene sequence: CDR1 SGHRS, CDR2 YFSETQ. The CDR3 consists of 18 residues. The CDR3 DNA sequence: TGCGCCAGCAGCCGGGGACTAGCGGGAGGATCGTACCAAGAGACCCAGTACTTC. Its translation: CASSRGLAGGSYQETQYF.

CDR3: CASSFQQGGYTF. As DNA, the CDR3 is TGTGCCAGCAGTTTTCAACAGGGAGGCTACACCTTC. The rearrangement links TRBV28 to TRBJ1-2; a weak D match, TRBD1 (6 bases). Trimming removed 3 bases at V and 8 bases at J, with 10 bases between. Germline CDR1 is MDHEN and CDR2 is SYDVKM. This CDR3 has 12 amino acids.

The CDR3 loop is CASSFLLAGSYEQYF. The CDR3 coding sequence is TGTGCCAGCAGTTTTTTACTAGCGGGATCCTACGAGCAGTACTTC. V usage is TRBV28 and J usage is TRBJ2-7; 10 bases are shared with TRBD2. This CDR3 spans 15 amino acids. The V and J ends lost 3 bases and 1 base, in that order; junction bases with no gene match: 3. CDR1 is MDHEN, CDR2 SYDVKM, per germline.

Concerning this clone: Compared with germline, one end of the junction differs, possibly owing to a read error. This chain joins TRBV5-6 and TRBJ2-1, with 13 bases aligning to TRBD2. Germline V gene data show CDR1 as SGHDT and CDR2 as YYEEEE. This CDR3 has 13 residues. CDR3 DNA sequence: TGTGCCAGCAGCTTCGGACTAGCGGGGGTGGTTATCTTC. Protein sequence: CASSFGLAGVVIF.

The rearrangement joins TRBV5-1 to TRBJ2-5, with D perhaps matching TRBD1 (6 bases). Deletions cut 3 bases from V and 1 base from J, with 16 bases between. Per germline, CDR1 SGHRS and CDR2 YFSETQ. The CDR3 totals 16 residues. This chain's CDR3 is CASSWARDTSQETQYF. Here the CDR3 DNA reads TGCGCCAGCAGCTGGGCCCGGGACACATCCCAAGAGACCCAGTACTTC.